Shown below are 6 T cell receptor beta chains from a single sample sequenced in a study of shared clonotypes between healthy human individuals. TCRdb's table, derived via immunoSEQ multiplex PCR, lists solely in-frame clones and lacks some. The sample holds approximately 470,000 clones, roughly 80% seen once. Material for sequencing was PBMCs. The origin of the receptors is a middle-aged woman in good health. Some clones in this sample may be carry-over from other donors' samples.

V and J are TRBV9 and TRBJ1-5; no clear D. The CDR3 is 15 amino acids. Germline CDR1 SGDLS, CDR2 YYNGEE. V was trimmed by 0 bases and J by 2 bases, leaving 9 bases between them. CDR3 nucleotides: TGTGCCAGCAGCGTAGGGGGAGACGGCAATCAGCCCCAGCATTTT. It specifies CASSVGGDGNQPQHF.

This chain's CDR3 is CASSLSSGYTGELFF. In nucleotides, the CDR3 is TGTGCCAGTAGTCTCTCTAGCGGCTACACCGGGGAGCTGTTTTTT. The rearrangement uses TRBV19 and TRBJ2-2, with TRBD2 matching 7 bases. The V gene's germline CDR1 is LNHDA and CDR2 SQIVND (reference sequence). The V segment lost 5 bases and the J segment 3 bases; nucleotides outside the gene matches: 6. The CDR3 runs 15 residues.

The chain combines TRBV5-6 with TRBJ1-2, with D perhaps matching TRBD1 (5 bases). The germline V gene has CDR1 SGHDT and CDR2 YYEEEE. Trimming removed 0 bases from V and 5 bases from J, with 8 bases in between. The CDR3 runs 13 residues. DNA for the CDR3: TGTGCCAGCAGCTTGGTGGGGACTTATGGCTACACCTTC. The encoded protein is CASSLVGTYGYTF.

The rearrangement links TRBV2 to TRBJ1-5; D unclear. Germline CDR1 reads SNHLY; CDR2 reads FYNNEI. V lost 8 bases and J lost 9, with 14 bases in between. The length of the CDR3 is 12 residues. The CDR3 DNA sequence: TGTGCCAGCGGATTTCTCGCTTGGCCCCAGCATTTT. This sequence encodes CASGFLAWPQHF.

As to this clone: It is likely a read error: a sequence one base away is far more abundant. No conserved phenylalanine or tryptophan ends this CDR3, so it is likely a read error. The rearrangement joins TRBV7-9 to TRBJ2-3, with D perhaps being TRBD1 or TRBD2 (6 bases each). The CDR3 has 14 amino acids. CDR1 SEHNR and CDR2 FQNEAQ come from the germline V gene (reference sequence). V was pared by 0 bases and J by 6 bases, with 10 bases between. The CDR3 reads CASSLAQGGDTQYL. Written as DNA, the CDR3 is TGTGCCAGCAGCTTAGCCCAAGGGGGGGATACGCAGTATTTG.

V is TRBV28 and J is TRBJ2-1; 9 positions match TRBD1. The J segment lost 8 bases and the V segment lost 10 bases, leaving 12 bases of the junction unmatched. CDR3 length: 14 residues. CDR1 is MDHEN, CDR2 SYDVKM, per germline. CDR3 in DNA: TGTGCCACGGGGGTACAGGGGGCACTGGATGAGCAGTTCTTC. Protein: CATGVQGALDEQFF.